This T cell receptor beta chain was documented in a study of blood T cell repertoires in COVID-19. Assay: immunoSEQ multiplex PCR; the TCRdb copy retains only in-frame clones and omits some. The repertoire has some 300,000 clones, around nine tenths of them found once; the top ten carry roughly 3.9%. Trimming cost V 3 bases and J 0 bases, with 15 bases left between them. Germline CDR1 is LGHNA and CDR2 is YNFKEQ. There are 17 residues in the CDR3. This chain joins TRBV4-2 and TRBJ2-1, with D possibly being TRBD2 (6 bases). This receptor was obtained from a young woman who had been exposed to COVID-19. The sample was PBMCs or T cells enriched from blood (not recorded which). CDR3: CASSQEPGLSSYNEQFF. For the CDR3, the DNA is TGTGCCAGCAGCCAGGAACCGGGACTTAGCTCCTACAATGAGCAGTTCTTC.